These 3 T cell receptor beta chains came from one sample sequenced in a study of early T cells in non-severe SARS-CoV-2 infection. TCRdb re-called the 5' RACE reads through MiXCR, storing one row per CDR3 protein. The sample records 40,000 to 55,000 distinct CDR3 sequences, around 10% being singletons. Sample: whole blood. These receptor sequences come from an adult who was a healthcare worker with PCR-confirmed SARS-CoV-2 infection or an uninfected control (not recorded which).

This rearrangement joins TRBV2 to TRBJ2-7, with 8 bases matching TRBD2. The CDR3 sequence is 14 residues long. With 6 bases clipped from V and 5 bases from J, the junction kept 9 bases outside the gene matches. The germline V gene has CDR1 SNHLY and CDR2 FYNNEI. CDR3: CASRVLAGRNEQYF. DNA for the CDR3: TGTGCCAGCAGAGTCCTAGCGGGCAGGAACGAGCAGTACTTC.

The chain links TRBV12-3 or TRBV12-4 to TRBJ1-5; 7 bases line up with TRBD1. The CDR3 length is 13 residues. V lost 7 bases to trimming and J lost 6 bases; unmatched junction nucleotides: 6. CDR3 in DNA: TGTGCCAGCAATGACAGGGCGTCTCAGCCCCAGCATTTT. Translating it yields CASNDRASQPQHF.

This clonotype was seen only a few times. J is TRBJ2-3 and V is TRBV4-1; the match to TRBD1 covers 9 bases. The junction had 5 bases not matched to a gene; V was cut back by 5 bases and J by 2 bases. The CDR3 is 15 amino acids. The germline V gene has CDR1 MGHRA and CDR2 YSYEKL. The DNA of the CDR3 is TGCGCCAGCAGCATTACAGGGGGCTTCACAGATACGCAGTATTTT. As protein: CASSITGGFTDTQYF.